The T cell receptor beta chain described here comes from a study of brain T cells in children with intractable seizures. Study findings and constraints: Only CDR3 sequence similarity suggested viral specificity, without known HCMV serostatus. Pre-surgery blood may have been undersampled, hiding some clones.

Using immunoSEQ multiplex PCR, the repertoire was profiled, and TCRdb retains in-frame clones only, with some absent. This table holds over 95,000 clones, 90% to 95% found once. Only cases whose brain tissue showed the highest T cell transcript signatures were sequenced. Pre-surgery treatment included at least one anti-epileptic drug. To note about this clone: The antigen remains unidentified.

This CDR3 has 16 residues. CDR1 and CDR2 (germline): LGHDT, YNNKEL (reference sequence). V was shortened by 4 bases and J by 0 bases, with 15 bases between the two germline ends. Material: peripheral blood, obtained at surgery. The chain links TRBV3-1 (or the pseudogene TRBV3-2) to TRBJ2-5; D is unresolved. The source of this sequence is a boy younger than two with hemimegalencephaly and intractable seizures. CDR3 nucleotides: TGTGCCAGCAGCCTCCCCCAGACCGTCAACCAAGAGACCCAGTACTTC. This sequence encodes CASSLPQTVNQETQYF.